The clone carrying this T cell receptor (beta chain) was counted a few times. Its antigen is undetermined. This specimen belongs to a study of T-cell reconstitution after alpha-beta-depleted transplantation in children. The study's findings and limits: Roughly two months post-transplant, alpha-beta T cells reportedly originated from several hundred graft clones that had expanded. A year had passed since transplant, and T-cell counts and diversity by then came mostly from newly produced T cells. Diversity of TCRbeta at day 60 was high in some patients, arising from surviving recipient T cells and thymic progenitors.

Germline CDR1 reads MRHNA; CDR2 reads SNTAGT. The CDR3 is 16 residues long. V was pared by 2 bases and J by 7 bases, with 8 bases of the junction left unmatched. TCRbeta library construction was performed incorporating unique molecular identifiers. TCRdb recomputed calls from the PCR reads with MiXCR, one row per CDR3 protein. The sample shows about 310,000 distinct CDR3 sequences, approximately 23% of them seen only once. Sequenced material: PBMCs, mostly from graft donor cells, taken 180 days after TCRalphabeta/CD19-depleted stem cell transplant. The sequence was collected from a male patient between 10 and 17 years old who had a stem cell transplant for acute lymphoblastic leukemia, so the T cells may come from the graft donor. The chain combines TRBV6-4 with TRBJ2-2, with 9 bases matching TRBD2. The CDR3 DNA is TGTGCCAGCAGTGACCGTAGCGGGAGTTCGAGCGGGGAGCTGTTTTTT. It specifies CASSDRSGSSSGELFF.